This TCR beta chain emerged from a study of radiation and T cells in renal cell carcinoma. Time point of the sample: blood 2 weeks post-SBRT. This sample's treatment: 15 Gy SBRT to primary tumor, nephrectomy 4 weeks later. The method was immunoSEQ multiplex PCR; TCRdb's version includes in-frame clones alone and lacks a portion of them. Among some 70,000 clones listed, 82% were seen once. Germline V CDR1 and CDR2: MDHEN, SYDVKM. Trimming left V 4 bases short and J 5 bases short, with 11 bases between. CDR3 length equals 13 residues. Sequences were derived from blood, sampled from a patient whose treatment included radiotherapy and nephrectomy. The clonotype was recovered from a man between 60 and 70 years old with renal cell carcinoma. The V and J genes are TRBV28 and TRBJ1-2; a possible D gene is TRBD1 (5 bases). The CDR3 is CASSSTATYGYTF. As DNA, the CDR3 is TGTGCCAGCAGTTCGACAGCCACTTATGGCTACACCTTC.